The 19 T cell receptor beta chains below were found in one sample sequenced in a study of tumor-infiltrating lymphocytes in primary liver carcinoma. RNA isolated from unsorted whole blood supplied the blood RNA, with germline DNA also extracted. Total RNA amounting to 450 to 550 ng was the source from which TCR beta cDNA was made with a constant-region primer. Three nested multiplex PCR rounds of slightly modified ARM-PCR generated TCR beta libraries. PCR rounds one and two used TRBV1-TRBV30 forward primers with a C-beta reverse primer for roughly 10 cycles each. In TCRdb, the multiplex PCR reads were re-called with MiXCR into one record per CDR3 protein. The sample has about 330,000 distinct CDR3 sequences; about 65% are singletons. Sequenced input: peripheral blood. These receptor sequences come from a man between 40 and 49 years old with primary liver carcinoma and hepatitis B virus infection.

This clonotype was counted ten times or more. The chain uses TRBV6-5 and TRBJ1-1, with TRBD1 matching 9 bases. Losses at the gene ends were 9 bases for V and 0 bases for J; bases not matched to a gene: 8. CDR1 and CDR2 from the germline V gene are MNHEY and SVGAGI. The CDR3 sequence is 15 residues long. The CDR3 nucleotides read TGTGCCAGGGAGGGGGGACAGGGCCTGAACACTGAAGCTTTCTTT. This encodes CAREGGQGLNTEAFF.

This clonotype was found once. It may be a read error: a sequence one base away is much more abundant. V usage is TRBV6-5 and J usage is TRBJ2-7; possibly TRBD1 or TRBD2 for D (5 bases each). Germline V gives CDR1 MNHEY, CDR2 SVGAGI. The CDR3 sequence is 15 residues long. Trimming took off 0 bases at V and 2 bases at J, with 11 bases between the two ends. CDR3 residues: CASSYSRGEPYEQYF. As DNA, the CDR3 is TGTGCCAGCAGTTACTCAAGGGGAGAACCCTACGAGCAGTACTTC.

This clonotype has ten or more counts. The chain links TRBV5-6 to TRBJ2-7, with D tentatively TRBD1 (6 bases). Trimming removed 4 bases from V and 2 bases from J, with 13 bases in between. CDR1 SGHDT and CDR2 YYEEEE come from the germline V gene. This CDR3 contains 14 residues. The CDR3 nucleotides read TGTGCCAGCAGCACAGCGACAGGAACCTACGAGCAGTACTTC. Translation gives CASSTATGTYEQYF.

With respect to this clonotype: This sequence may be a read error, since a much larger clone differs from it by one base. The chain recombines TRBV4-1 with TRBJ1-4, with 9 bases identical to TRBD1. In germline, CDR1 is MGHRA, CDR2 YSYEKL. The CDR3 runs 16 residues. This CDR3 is CTSSLNPGQGNEKLFF. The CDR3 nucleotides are TGCACCAGCAGCCTTAATCCGGGACAGGGAAATGAAAAACTGTTTTTT.

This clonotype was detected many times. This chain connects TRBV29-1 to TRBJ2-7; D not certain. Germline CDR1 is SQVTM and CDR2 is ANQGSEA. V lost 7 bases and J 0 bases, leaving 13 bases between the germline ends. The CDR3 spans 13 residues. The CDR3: CSALGPPSYEQYF. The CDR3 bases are TGCAGCGCCCTCGGACCACCCTCCTACGAGCAGTACTTC.

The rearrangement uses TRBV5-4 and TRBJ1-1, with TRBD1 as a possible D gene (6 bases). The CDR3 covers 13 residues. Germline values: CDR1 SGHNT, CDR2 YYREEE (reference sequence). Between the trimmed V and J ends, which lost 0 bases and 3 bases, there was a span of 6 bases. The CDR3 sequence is CASSLGGHTEAFF. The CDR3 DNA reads TGTGCCAGCAGCTTGGGGGGGCACACTGAAGCTTTCTTT.

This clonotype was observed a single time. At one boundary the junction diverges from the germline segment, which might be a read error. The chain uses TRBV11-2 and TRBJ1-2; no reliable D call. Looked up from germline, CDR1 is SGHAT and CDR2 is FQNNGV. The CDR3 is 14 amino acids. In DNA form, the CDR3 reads TGTGCCAGCAGCCGCTCAGACGAAGGCTATGGCTACACATTC. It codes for CASSRSDEGYGYTF.

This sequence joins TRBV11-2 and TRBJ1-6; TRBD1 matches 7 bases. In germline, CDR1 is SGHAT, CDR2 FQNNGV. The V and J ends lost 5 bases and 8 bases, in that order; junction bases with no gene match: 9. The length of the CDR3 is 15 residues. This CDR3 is CASSPTGTDYSPLHF. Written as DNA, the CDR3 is TGTGCCAGCAGCCCAACCGGGACAGACTATTCACCCCTCCACTTT.

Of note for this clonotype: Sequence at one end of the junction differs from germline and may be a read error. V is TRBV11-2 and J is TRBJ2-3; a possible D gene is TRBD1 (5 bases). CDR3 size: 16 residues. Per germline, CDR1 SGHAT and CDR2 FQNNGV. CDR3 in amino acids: CTSSTRQSLYTDTQYF. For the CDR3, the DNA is TGTACCAGCAGCACCCGACAGAGCCTTTACACAGATACGCAATATTTT.

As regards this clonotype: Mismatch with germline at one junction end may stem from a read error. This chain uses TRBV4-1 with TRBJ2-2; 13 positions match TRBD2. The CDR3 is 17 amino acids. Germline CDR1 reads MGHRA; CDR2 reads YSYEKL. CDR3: CASSQGTSGSFCGELFF. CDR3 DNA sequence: TGCGCCAGCAGCCAAGGGACTAGCGGGAGCTTCTGCGGGGAACTGTTTTTT.

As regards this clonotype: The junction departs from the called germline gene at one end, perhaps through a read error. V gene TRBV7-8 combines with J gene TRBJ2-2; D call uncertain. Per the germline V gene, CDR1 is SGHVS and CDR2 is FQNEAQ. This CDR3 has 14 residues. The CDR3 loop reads CVSSRWPNTGELFF. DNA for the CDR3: TGTGTCAGCAGCCGGTGGCCGAACACCGGGGAGCTGTTTTTT.

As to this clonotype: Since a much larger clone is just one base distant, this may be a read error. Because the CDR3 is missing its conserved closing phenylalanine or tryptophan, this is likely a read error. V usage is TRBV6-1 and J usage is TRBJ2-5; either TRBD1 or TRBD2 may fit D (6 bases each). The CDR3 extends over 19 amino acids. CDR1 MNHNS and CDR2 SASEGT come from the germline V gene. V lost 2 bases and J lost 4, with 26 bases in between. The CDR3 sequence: CASSERGIAGKGVRETQYL. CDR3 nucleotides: TGTGCCAGCAGTGAACGGGGTATTGCGGGAAAGGGGGTGAGAGAGACCCAGTACTTG.

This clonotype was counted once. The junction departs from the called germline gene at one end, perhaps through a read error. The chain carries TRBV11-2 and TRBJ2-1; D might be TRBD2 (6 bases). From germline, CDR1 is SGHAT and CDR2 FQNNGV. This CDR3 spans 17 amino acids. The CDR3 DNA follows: TGTGCCAGCAGCCTAGATCTAGGGGATACTAGCTACCTTGAGCAGTTCTTC. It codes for CASSLDLGDTSYLEQFF.

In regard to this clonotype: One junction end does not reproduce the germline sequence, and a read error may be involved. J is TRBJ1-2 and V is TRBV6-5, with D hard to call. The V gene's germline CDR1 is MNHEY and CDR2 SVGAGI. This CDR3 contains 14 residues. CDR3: CASSYSAESYGYAF. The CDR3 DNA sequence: TGTGCCAGCAGTTACTCAGCGGAGAGCTATGGCTACGCCTTC.

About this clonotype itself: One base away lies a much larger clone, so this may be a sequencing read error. The CDR3 sequence is CASTPRSTSTYTQYF. The CDR3 DNA reads TGTGCCAGCACCCCCAGGTCCACTAGCACATATACGCAGTATTTT. This chain uses TRBV6-1 with TRBJ2-3, with a weak D call TRBD2 (6 bases). The germline CDR1 and CDR2 sequences are MNHNS and SASEGT. This CDR3 has 15 residues.

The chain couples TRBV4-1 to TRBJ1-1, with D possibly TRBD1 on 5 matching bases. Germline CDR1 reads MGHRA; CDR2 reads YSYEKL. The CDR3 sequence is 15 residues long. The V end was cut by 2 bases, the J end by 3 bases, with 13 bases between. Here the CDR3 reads CASSQNTRGDTEAFF. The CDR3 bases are TGCGCCAGCAGCCAAAATACACGGGGGGACACTGAAGCTTTCTTT.

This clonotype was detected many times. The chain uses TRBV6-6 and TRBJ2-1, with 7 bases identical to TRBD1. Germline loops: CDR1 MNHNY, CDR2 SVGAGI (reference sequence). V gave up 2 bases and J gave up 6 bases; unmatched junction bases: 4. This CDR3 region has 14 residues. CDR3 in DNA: TGTGCCAGCAGTTACGGACAGGACCCCAATGAGCAGTTCTTC. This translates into CASSYGQDPNEQFF.

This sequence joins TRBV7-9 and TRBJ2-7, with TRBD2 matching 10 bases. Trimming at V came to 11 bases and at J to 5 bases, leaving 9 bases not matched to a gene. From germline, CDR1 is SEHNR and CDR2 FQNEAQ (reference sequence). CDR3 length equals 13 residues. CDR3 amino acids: CAGGLAGVNEQYF. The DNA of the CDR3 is TGTGCCGGGGGGCTAGCGGGAGTAAACGAGCAGTACTTC.

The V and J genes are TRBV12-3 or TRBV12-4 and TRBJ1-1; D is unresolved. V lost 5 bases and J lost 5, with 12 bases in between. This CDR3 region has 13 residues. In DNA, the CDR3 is TGTGCCAGCAGTCTCCCGGGCCCGACTGAAGCTTTCTTT. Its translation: CASSLPGPTEAFF.